The 20 T cell receptor beta chains below were found in one sample sequenced in a study of beta chain features in type 1 diabetes. Broader study findings: Shortening of TCRB CDR3s, moderate but significant, appeared in all four CD4+ subsets of Type 1 diabetes patients.

No antigens are known for them. The study reverse transcribed the entire isolated RNA, so it sequenced expressed TCRB transcripts. Assay used: immunoSEQ multiplex PCR; TCRdb lists only in-frame clones, some missing. Altogether roughly 700,000 clones are present, roughly 13% being singletons, with the ten largest covering 0.022%. Sequenced input: naive CD4+ T cells from blood. These receptors originate from a man aged 18 to 35 with type 1 diabetes.

The chain joins TRBV10-3 to TRBJ2-1, with D unclear. This CDR3 has 14 amino acids. Germline-derived CDR1 and CDR2 are ENHRY and SYGVKD. V was shortened by 0 bases and J by 5 bases, with 8 bases between the two germline ends. The DNA of the CDR3 is TGTGCCATCAGTGAGTCCGGAAAGGACAATGAGCAGTTCTTC. Translating it yields CAISESGKDNEQFF.

The rearrangement uses TRBV6-5 and TRBJ1-6; no reliable D call. Per the germline V gene, CDR1 is MNHEY and CDR2 is SVGAGI. The CDR3 consists of 15 residues. Trimming stripped 6 bases from V and 2 bases from J, with 11 bases between. The CDR3 is CASSREETYNSPLHF. The CDR3 bases are TGTGCCAGCAGCCGGGAGGAAACCTATAATTCACCCCTCCACTTT.

The CDR3 DNA reads as TGTGCCAGCCAGGGCTACACTGAAGCTTTCTTT. It specifies CASQGYTEAFF. The genes are TRBV11-1 and TRBJ1-1, with D perhaps TRBD1 (5 bases). The germline V gene encodes CDR1 SGHAT and CDR2 FQDESV (reference sequence). The CDR3 runs to 11 residues. V was trimmed by 8 bases and J by 3 bases, leaving 7 bases between them.

This clone was observed a few times. V is TRBV9 and J is TRBJ1-5; D is possibly TRBD1 (5 bases). Trimming removed 4 bases at V and 9 bases at J, with 17 bases between. This CDR3 contains 14 residues. Germline loops: CDR1 SGDLS, CDR2 YYNGEE. This CDR3 reads CASSQSQGLRPQHF. The CDR3 coding sequence is TGTGCCAGCAGCCAATCTCAGGGTTTGAGGCCCCAGCATTTT.

This clone was seen a handful of times. CDR3 bases: TGCGCCAGCAGCTTGGGTACTTCGGACACCATATATTTT. Protein: CASSLGTSDTIYF. The chain combines TRBV5-1 with TRBJ1-3; D is ambiguous. V gave up 0 bases and J gave up 8 bases, with 9 bases separating them. Germline lookup yields CDR1 SGHRS and CDR2 YFSETQ. The CDR3 has 13 residues.

The V and J genes are TRBV11-2 and TRBJ1-4; D gene ambiguous. Germline CDR1 is SGHAT and CDR2 is FQNNGV. Trimming removed 1 base at V and 0 bases at J, with 9 bases between. The CDR3 covers 16 residues. CDR3 nucleotide sequence: TGTGCCAGCAGCTTAGTTGCGGGATCAACTAATGAAAAACTGTTTTTT. Translating it yields CASSLVAGSTNEKLFF.

The gene calls are TRBV19 and TRBJ2-3; D is uncertain. The CDR3 covers 15 residues. Germline values: CDR1 LNHDA, CDR2 SQIVND (reference sequence). V shed 5 bases and J shed 2 bases, with 14 bases lying between them. This chain's CDR3 is CASSPRGDLTDTQYF. CDR3 nucleotides: TGTGCCAGTAGTCCCCGTGGAGACCTCACAGATACGCAGTATTTT. Full variable domain (remainder filled in from reference TRBV19 and TRBJ2-3): DGGITQSPKYLFRKEGQNVTLSCEQNLNHDAMYWYRQDPGQGLRLIYYSQIVNDFQKGDIAEGYSVSREKKESFPLTVTSAQKNPTAFYLCASSPRGDLTDTQYFGPGTRLTVL.

This clone was picked up a small number of times. The chain joins TRBV7-2 to TRBJ2-7; the D is unclear. V was cut by 3 bases and J by 4 bases, with 4 bases left in between. Germline CDR1 SGHTA, CDR2 FQGNSA. This CDR3 has 11 residues. The CDR3 DNA follows: TGTGCCAGCAGCTTCCAGTACGAGCAGTACTTC. Protein sequence: CASSFQYEQYF.

This clone turned up a few times. This chain joins TRBV10-3 and TRBJ2-5; 9 positions agree with TRBD1. The ends lost 0 bases at V and 5 bases at J; junction bases unmatched: 4. This CDR3 comprises 15 residues. CDR1 is ENHRY, CDR2 SYGVKD, per germline. DNA of the CDR3: TGTGCCATCAGTGAGTCGACAGGGGGGTACGAGACCCAGTACTTC. The encoded protein is CAISESTGGYETQYF.

This chain links TRBV29-1 with TRBJ1-1; the D gene is possibly TRBD1 (6 bases). This CDR3 region has 13 residues. Trimming shortened V by 5 bases and J by 4 bases, and 14 bases separated the two germline ends. Germline lookup yields CDR1 SQVTM and CDR2 ANQGSEA. The CDR3 reads CSVTQGGGTEAFF. The CDR3 DNA reads TGCAGCGTTACACAGGGAGGCGGCACTGAAGCTTTCTTT.

V and J are TRBV28 and TRBJ1-5, with 9 bases that match TRBD1. Per germline, CDR1 MDHEN and CDR2 SYDVKM. V lost 7 bases and J lost 4; bases outside the gene matches: 11. The CDR3 length is 16 residues. The CDR3 is CASNSDRGRSNQPQHF. CDR3 nucleotides: TGTGCCAGCAACTCGGACAGGGGCCGGAGTAATCAGCCCCAGCATTTT.

This clone showed up just a few times. A single base separates this from a much larger clone, so it may be a read error. Other DNA sequences in the same sample also yield this CDR3. This chain connects TRBV5-6 to TRBJ2-1; D gene uncertain. The V gene's germline CDR1 is SGHDT and CDR2 YYEEEE. This CDR3 is built from 11 residues. Trimming shortened V by 2 bases and J by 4 bases, and 1 base separated the two germline ends. The CDR3 sequence is CASSLYNEQFF. The CDR3 bases are TGTGCCAGCAGCTTATACAATGAGCAGTTCTTC.

This clone was seen more than once but under ten times. This chain uses TRBV10-3 with TRBJ2-5; tentative D call: TRBD2 (5 bases). The CDR3 runs to 14 residues. V lost 0 bases and J 2 bases, leaving 7 bases between the germline ends. Germline assignment: CDR1 ENHRY and CDR2 SYGVKD. The DNA for the CDR3 is TGTGCCATCAGTGAGTCCTCGGGGCAAGAGACCCAGTACTTC. Translating gives CAISESSGQETQYF.

V gene TRBV10-3 combines with J gene TRBJ2-5; TRBD2 is a possible D gene (6 bases). The V gene's germline CDR1 is ENHRY and CDR2 SYGVKD. V was shortened by 3 bases and J by 2 bases, with 10 bases between the two germline ends. The CDR3 is 14 residues long. The DNA for the CDR3 is TGTGCCATCAGTGACCTGGAGGGACAAGAGACCCAGTACTTC. It translates to CAISDLEGQETQYF.

A few counts support this clone. The J gene is TRBJ2-5, the V gene TRBV28; 9 bases are shared with TRBD1. The V segment lost 4 bases and the J segment 1 base; nucleotides outside the gene matches: 4. Germline CDR1 MDHEN, CDR2 SYDVKM. CDR3 size: 15 residues. The CDR3 DNA reads TGTGCCAGCAGTTCTAGGACAGGGGTCCAAGAGACCCAGTACTTC. It codes for CASSSRTGVQETQYF.

This chain uses TRBV30 with TRBJ1-2; D might be TRBD1 (6 bases). V lost 2 bases and J 8 bases, leaving 12 bases between the germline ends. Looked up from germline, CDR1 is GTSNPN and CDR2 is SVGIG (reference sequence). The CDR3 covers 12 residues. This CDR3 reads CAWSFGGPGYTF. CDR3 sequence (DNA): TGTGCCTGGAGTTTTGGGGGGCCCGGCTACACCTTC.

This clone was seen only a few times. The V gene is TRBV5-4, the J gene TRBJ2-7, with D possibly matching TRBD2 (6 bases). CDR1 is SGHNT and CDR2 is YYREEE in the germline V gene (reference sequence). Trimming stripped 2 bases from V and 6 bases from J, with 12 bases between. The CDR3 has 13 residues. CDR3 region: CASSLRGGGEQYF. The DNA for the CDR3 is TGTGCCAGCAGCTTAAGGGGAGGAGGCGAGCAGTACTTC.

This clone showed up just a few times. The chain recombines TRBV6-6 with TRBJ2-7; no clear D. Trimming cost V 5 bases and J 6 bases, with 11 bases left between them. CDR1 is MNHNY, CDR2 SVGAGI, per germline (reference sequence). This CDR3 comprises 12 residues. CDR3 nucleotide sequence: TGTGCCAGCAGTAACTTTCCTGCCGAGCAGTACTTC. Protein: CASSNFPAEQYF.

The chain has TRBV10-3 and TRBJ2-1; D is undetermined. The CDR3 contains 13 residues. V lost 8 bases, J lost 0 bases, and 8 bases lay in between. From germline, CDR1 is ENHRY and CDR2 SYGVKD. Here the CDR3 reads CAIRSGSYNEQFF. The CDR3 DNA follows: TGTGCCATCCGGTCAGGCTCCTACAATGAGCAGTTCTTC.

As regards this clone: Other DNA sequences in this specimen translate into the identical CDR3. DNA for the CDR3: TGTGCCAGCAGTGGACAGGGCCGGACAGATACGCAGTATTTT. This translates into CASSGQGRTDTQYF. J is TRBJ2-3 and V is TRBV2; the match to TRBD1 covers 7 bases. The germline V gene encodes CDR1 SNHLY and CDR2 FYNNEI. CDR3 length: 14 amino acids. Trimming at V came to 4 bases and at J to 3 bases, leaving 4 bases not matched to a gene.